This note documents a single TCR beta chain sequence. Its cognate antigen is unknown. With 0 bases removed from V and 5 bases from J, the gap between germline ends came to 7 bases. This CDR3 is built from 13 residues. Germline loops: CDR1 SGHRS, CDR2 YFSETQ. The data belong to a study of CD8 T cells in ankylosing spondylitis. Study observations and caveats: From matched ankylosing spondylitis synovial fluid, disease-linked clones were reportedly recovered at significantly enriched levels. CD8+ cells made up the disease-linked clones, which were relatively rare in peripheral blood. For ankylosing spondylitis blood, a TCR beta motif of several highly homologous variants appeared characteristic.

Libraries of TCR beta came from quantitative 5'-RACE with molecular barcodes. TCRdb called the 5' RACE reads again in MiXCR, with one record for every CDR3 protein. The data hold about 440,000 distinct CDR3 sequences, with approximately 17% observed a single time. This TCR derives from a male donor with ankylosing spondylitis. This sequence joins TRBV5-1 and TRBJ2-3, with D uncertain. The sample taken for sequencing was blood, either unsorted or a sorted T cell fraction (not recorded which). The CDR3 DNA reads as TGCGCCAGCAGCTTGGGGACGGTAGATACGCAGTATTTT. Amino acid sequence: CASSLGTVDTQYF.